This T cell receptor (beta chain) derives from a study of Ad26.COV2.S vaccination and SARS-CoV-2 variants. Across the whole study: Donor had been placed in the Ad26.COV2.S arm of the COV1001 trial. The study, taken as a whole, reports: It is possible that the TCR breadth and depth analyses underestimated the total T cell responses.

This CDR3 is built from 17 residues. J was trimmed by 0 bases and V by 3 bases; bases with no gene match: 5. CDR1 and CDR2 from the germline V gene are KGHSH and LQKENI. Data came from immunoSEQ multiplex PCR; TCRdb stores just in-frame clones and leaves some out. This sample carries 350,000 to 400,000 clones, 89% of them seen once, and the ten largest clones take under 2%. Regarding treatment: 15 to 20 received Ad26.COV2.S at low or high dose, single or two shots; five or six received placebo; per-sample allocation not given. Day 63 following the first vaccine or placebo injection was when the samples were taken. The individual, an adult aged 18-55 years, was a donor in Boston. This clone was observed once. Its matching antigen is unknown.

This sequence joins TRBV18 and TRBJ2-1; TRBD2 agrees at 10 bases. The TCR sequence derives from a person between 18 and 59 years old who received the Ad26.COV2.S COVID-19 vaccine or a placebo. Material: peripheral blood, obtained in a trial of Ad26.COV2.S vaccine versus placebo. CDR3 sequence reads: CASSPGVAGGSYNEQFF. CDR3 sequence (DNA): TGTGCCAGCTCACCGGGAGTAGCGGGAGGCTCCTACAATGAGCAGTTCTTC.